The next 31 T cell receptor beta chains were all read from a single sample in a study of regulatory T cells in long-lasting Graves disease. Building of the TCR beta libraries involved iRepertoire HTBI primers and Arm-PCR of CDR3 regions. TCRdb recomputed calls from the multiplex PCR reads with MiXCR, one row per CDR3 protein. Altogether hundreds of thousands of distinct CDR3 sequences are present, more than 15% being singletons, with the ten largest covering 9.5% to 15%. The sample's time point: newly diagnosed GD, antithyroid drugs for less than 3 months. RNA isolated from PBMCs was used to make the TCR library. These data were also filed under a second study, of T cells in Graves' hyperthyroidism and ophthalmopathy.

The sample consisted of peripheral blood mononuclear cells (PBMCs), taken at new diagnosis, from a patient treated with antithyroid drugs. Receptor source: a man between 18 and 35 years old with Graves disease.

This clonotype showed up many times. The chain couples TRBV28 to TRBJ2-5; TRBD2 matches at 12 bases. J gave up 5 bases and V 1 base, and 2 bases lay outside the gene matches. The CDR3 spans 15 residues. Germline V lookup: CDR1 MDHEN, CDR2 SYDVKM. CDR3 DNA: TGTGCCAGCAGTTTATCCGGACTAGCGGGGGAGACCCAGTACTTC. Translating it yields CASSLSGLAGETQYF.

There are many counts of this clonotype. The chain is built from TRBV7-9 and TRBJ2-3; no clear D. This CDR3 comprises 14 residues. Germline lookup yields CDR1 SEHNR and CDR2 FQNEAQ (reference sequence). Trimming stripped 7 bases from V and 0 bases from J, with 11 bases between. Written as DNA, the CDR3 is TGTGCCAGCAACGTAGGATCTAGCACAGATACGCAGTATTTT. Residues: CASNVGSSTDTQYF.

This clonotype was observed many times. The germline gene is not matched at one end of the junction; a read error may be the cause. The rearrangement links TRBV7-7 to TRBJ2-5, with a tentative D call TRBD2 (6 bases). This CDR3 has 16 residues. Germline V gives CDR1 SSHAT, CDR2 FNYEAQ (reference sequence). CDR3 sequence reads: CASSLGRGRGWETQYF. DNA of the CDR3: TGTGCTAGCAGCTTAGGTCGAGGGCGGGGCTGGGAGACCCAGTACTTC.

This clonotype was detected ten times or more. This chain connects TRBV7-9 to TRBJ1-1, with no clear D. CDR1 and CDR2 (germline): SEHNR, FQNEAQ (reference sequence). V lost 6 bases to trimming and J lost 3 bases, with 5 bases between them. The CDR3 covers 11 residues. As DNA, the CDR3 is TGTGCCAGCAGAGAGGACACTGAAGCTTTCTTT. This codes for CASREDTEAFF.

In this sample, this clonotype turned up many times. The chain employs TRBV3-1 and TRBJ1-1; the match to TRBD1 covers 7 bases. The V and J ends lost 4 bases and 0 bases, in that order; junction bases with no gene match: 5. The germline V gene encodes CDR1 LGHDT and CDR2 YNNKEL (reference sequence). The CDR3 has 15 residues. DNA for the CDR3: TGTGCCAGCAGCCGGACAGGCACAATGAACACTGAAGCTTTCTTT. This translates into CASSRTGTMNTEAFF.

Only a few counts were recorded for this clonotype. The V gene is TRBV6-5, the J gene TRBJ2-5; no definite D call. Germline V gene sequence: CDR1 MNHEY, CDR2 SVGAGI. Trimming took off 6 bases at V and 3 bases at J, with 17 bases between the two ends. This CDR3 is built from 15 residues. The CDR3 here is CASSYDPGIEETQYF. As DNA, the CDR3 is TGTGCCAGCAGCTACGACCCCGGTATCGAAGAGACCCAGTACTTC.

In this sample, this clonotype turned up many times. Compared with germline, one end of the junction differs, possibly owing to a read error. The chain employs TRBV20-1 and TRBJ2-1; TRBD2 matches 9 bases. The length of the CDR3 is 11 residues. Germline V lookup: CDR1 DFQATT, CDR2 SNEGSKA (reference sequence). The CDR3 DNA sequence: TGCAGTGCTAGAGGCTCACTAGCGGGCCTCTTC. This sequence encodes CSARGSLAGLF.

This clonotype was picked up many times. The chain joins TRBV3-1 to TRBJ2-1, with a tentative D call TRBD2 (6 bases). Germline V gene lookup returns CDR1 LGHDT and CDR2 YNNKEL (reference sequence). CDR3 length: 19 residues. Trimming took off 0 bases at V and 0 bases at J, with 18 bases between the two ends. CDR3 protein: CASSQEDEPLGGSYNEQFF. Here the CDR3 DNA reads TGTGCCAGCAGCCAAGAAGATGAGCCTTTGGGGGGCTCCTACAATGAGCAGTTCTTC.

This clonotype was observed at least ten times. The genes are TRBV11-3 and TRBJ2-7; the D gene is possibly TRBD2 (6 bases). The V end lost 5 bases, the J end lost 7 bases, and 12 bases lay between the germline ends. This CDR3 has 12 residues. CDR1 is SGHNT and CDR2 is YENEEA in the germline V gene. The CDR3 loop reads CASSGGREEQYF. CDR3 DNA sequence: TGTGCCAGCAGCGGAGGACGGGAGGAGCAGTACTTC.

This clonotype was seen ten or more times. The V and J genes are TRBV27 and TRBJ2-7, with TRBD1 identical over 8 bases. Germline CDR1 reads MNHEY; CDR2 reads SMNVEV (reference sequence). J gave up 3 bases and V 6 bases, and 13 bases lay outside the gene matches. The CDR3 covers 16 residues. CDR3: CASSKKWTGFDYEQYF. CDR3 bases: TGTGCCAGCAGCAAGAAATGGACAGGGTTCGACTACGAGCAGTACTTC.

The chain links TRBV5-1 to TRBJ2-1; tentative D call: TRBD2 (6 bases). Germline CDR1 SGHRS, CDR2 YFSETQ. V was clipped by 7 bases and J by 2 bases, with 13 bases between them. The CDR3 loop spans 14 amino acids. CDR3 sequence reads: CASARDSPYNEQFF. CDR3 nucleotide sequence: TGCGCCAGCGCCAGGGACTCCCCCTACAATGAGCAGTTCTTC.

In this sample, this clonotype turned up a few times. The chain couples TRBV4-1 to TRBJ2-3; 11 nucleotides agree with TRBD2. Germline V gene lookup returns CDR1 MGHRA and CDR2 YSYEKL. V shed 2 bases and J 5 bases; nucleotides not matched to a gene: 15. The CDR3 length is 19 residues. The CDR3 DNA reads as TGCGCCAGCAGCCAATTGCCTAGGTCTAGCGGGAGGCGGAAAGATACGCAGTATTTT. This sequence encodes CASSQLPRSSGRRKDTQYF.

This clonotype showed up many times. This chain connects TRBV7-8 to TRBJ2-7, with 10 bases matching TRBD1. The V gene's germline CDR1 is SGHVS and CDR2 FQNEAQ. The trim removed 0 bases at V and 5 bases at J, leaving 7 bases unmatched. This CDR3 is built from 16 residues. CDR3 in DNA: TGTGCCAGCAGCTTAGCCGTGGGACAGGGGTACCACGAGCAGTACTTC. Residues: CASSLAVGQGYHEQYF.

The rearrangement uses TRBV29-1 and TRBJ2-3; the D is unclear. The DNA matches TRBJ2-5 better at its end, which makes the J call doubtful. The CDR3 has 11 residues. Germline loops: CDR1 SQVTM, CDR2 ANQGSEA. The CDR3 sequence: CSVEPGETQYF. The DNA of the CDR3 is TGCAGCGTTGAACCCGGAGAGACCCAGTACTTC.

This chain connects TRBV20-1 to TRBJ2-5; D might be TRBD2 (5 bases). The CDR3 extends over 12 amino acids. V lost 6 bases and J lost 2, with 10 bases in between. The V gene's germline CDR1 is DFQATT and CDR2 SNEGSKA (reference sequence). CDR3 protein: CSAGGLQETQYF. The CDR3 nucleotides are TGCAGTGCAGGCGGGCTACAAGAGACCCAGTACTTC.

This clonotype has just a few counts. The rearrangement links TRBV18 to TRBJ2-7, with D perhaps assigned TRBD1 or TRBD2 (5 bases each). Trimming shortened V by 9 bases and J by 3 bases, and 15 bases separated the two germline ends. This CDR3 contains 13 residues. CDR1 and CDR2 from the germline V gene are KGHSH and LQKENI. CDR3 coding DNA: TGTGCCAGTACCGAGGGGAGCGGCTACGAGCAGTACTTC. This sequence encodes CASTEGSGYEQYF. The full variable domain, in which reference TRBV18 and TRBJ2-7 provide the parts outside the CDR3, is NAGVMQNPRHLVRRRGQEARLRCSPMKGHSHVYWYRQLPEEGLKFMVYLQKENIIDESGMPKERFSAEFPKEGPSILRIQQVVRGDSAAYFCASTEGSGYEQYFGPGTRLTVT.

The chain uses TRBV9 and TRBJ1-2; a weak D match, TRBD1 (5 bases). The V end lost 0 bases, the J end lost 0 bases, and 6 bases lay between the germline ends. Germline CDR1 reads SGDLS; CDR2 reads YYNGEE. The length of the CDR3 is 14 residues. For the CDR3, the DNA is TGTGCCAGCAGCGTAGAGACAGCTAACTATGGCTACACCTTC. Its protein is CASSVETANYGYTF.

This clonotype came up a few times. V is TRBV10-1 and J is TRBJ2-2, with D perhaps TRBD2 (5 bases). V lost 8 bases, J lost 4 bases, and 11 bases lay in between. Looked up from germline, CDR1 is WNHNN and CDR2 is SYGVQD (reference sequence). There are 13 residues in the CDR3. This CDR3 is CASEAAGTGELFF. The CDR3 region has the DNA TGCGCCAGCGAAGCGGCGGGCACCGGGGAGCTGTTTTTT.

The sample holds many counts of this clonotype. The chain links TRBV28 to TRBJ2-3; the match to TRBD2 covers 8 bases. In germline, CDR1 is MDHEN, CDR2 SYDVKM. J was trimmed by 1 base and V by 2 bases; bases with no gene match: 5. The CDR3 is 16 residues long. The CDR3 region is CASSLHGLAGTDTQYF. The CDR3 DNA sequence: TGTGCCAGCAGTTTACACGGACTAGCTGGCACAGATACGCAGTATTTT.

Ten or more counts support this clonotype. The chain employs TRBV12-3 or TRBV12-4 and TRBJ2-2, with 11 bases that match TRBD2. V trimming: 6 bases; J trimming: 6 bases; junction bases outside the gene matches: 6. CDR3 length: 15 amino acids. The CDR3 loop is CASRELAGDAGELFF. The DNA for the CDR3 is TGTGCCAGCAGGGAACTAGCGGGAGACGCCGGGGAGCTGTTTTTT.

This clonotype was recorded only once. This chain connects TRBV9 to TRBJ1-3; D is unclear. The germline gives CDR1 SGDLS, CDR2 YYNGEE. Trimming took 0 bases from V and 4 from J, leaving 5 bases between them. The CDR3 runs 13 residues. CDR3 nucleotides: TGTGCCAGCAGCGTAGCCGAAGGAAACACCATATATTTT. Its protein product is CASSVAEGNTIYF.

This clonotype was picked up many times. This CDR3 is CAWSLRNEQFF. In DNA, the CDR3 is TGTGCCTGGAGTTTACGCAATGAGCAGTTCTTC. The genes are TRBV30 and TRBJ2-1; D is unclear. CDR1 and CDR2 (germline): GTSNPN, SVGIG (reference sequence). Trimming took 2 bases from V and 6 from J, leaving 5 bases between them. This CDR3 has 11 amino acids. The variable domain in full, with the rest retrieved from reference TRBV30 and TRBJ2-1, is SQTIHQWPATLVQPVGSPLSLECTVEGTSNPNLYWYRQAAGRGLQLLFYSVGIGQISSEVPQNLSASRPQDRQFILSSKKLLLSDSGFYLCAWSLRNEQFFGPGTRLTVL.

Concerning this clonotype itself: Since a much larger clone is just one base distant, this may be a read error. The V and J genes are TRBV29-1 and TRBJ2-3; tentatively, D is TRBD1 (6 bases). Per the germline V gene, CDR1 is SQVTM and CDR2 is ANQGSEA. The V end was cut by 5 bases, the J end by 1 base, with 16 bases between. CDR3 length: 15 residues. The CDR3 DNA reads TGCAGCGTTTCGAATAGGGGGTACGGCACAGATACGCAGTATTTT. Translating it yields CSVSNRGYGTDTQYF.

This clonotype was counted ten times or more. V and J are TRBV12-3 or TRBV12-4 and TRBJ2-1, with 8 bases identical to TRBD2. The CDR3 contains 15 residues. V trimming: 5 bases; J trimming: 5 bases; junction bases outside the gene matches: 8. CDR3 protein: CASSELAGRNNEQFF. CDR3 coding DNA: TGTGCCAGCAGTGAATTAGCGGGACGCAACAATGAGCAGTTCTTC.

This chain joins TRBV5-8 and TRBJ1-2; 8 bases fit TRBD1. CDR3 length: 15 amino acids. Per the germline V gene, CDR1 is SGHTS and CDR2 is YDEGEE. The V segment lost 3 bases and the J segment 4 bases; nucleotides outside the gene matches: 8. Written as DNA, the CDR3 is TGTGCCAGCAGCTGGTCCGGACAGGGTAGCTATGGCTACACCTTC. It specifies CASSWSGQGSYGYTF.

In this sample, this clonotype turned up many times. The rearrangement links TRBV20-1 to TRBJ2-7; D is possibly TRBD1 or TRBD2 (6 bases each). CDR3 length equals 13 residues. Between the trimmed V and J ends, which lost 6 bases and 3 bases, there was a span of 15 bases. CDR1 is DFQATT and CDR2 is SNEGSKA in the germline V gene (reference sequence). CDR3 sequence reads: CSAGGGTFYEQYF. DNA of the CDR3: TGCAGTGCCGGGGGCGGGACGTTCTACGAGCAGTACTTC.

This clonotype occurred many times. The genes are TRBV15 and TRBJ2-1, with D uncertain. Germline V gene data show CDR1 as LNHNV and CDR2 as YYDKDF (reference sequence). The V gene lost 0 bases and the J gene lost 7 bases, with 10 bases spanning the gap. The CDR3 contains 14 residues. CDR3 bases: TGTGCCACCAGCAGAGATAAGTACGAAAATGAGCAGTTCTTC. As protein: CATSRDKYENEQFF.

A few counts support this clonotype. The rearrangement links TRBV29-1 to TRBJ1-2; no definite D call. The CDR3 length is 15 residues. Germline V gives CDR1 SQVTM, CDR2 ANQGSEA. The germline V and J ends were trimmed by 6 bases and 0 bases, with 17 bases remaining between them. The CDR3 loop is CSVIGEVPSNYGYTF. The CDR3 DNA sequence: TGCAGCGTCATCGGGGAAGTTCCCTCTAACTATGGCTACACCTTC.

Only a few counts were recorded for this clonotype. This sequence joins TRBV20-1 and TRBJ2-2, with no clear D. V gave up 0 bases and J gave up 5 bases, with 16 bases separating them. This CDR3 is built from 16 residues. CDR1 and CDR2 (germline): DFQATT, SNEGSKA (reference sequence). The CDR3 loop is CSARDRRAARTGELFF. In DNA form, the CDR3 reads TGCAGTGCTAGAGATCGAAGGGCAGCCAGAACCGGGGAGCTGTTTTTT.

Many counts were recorded for this clonotype. This sequence joins TRBV28 and TRBJ2-2; D call uncertain. The CDR3 is 14 amino acids. The germline V gene encodes CDR1 MDHEN and CDR2 SYDVKM. V shed 3 bases and J shed 5 bases, with 10 bases lying between them. CDR3 loop: CASSFTGWTGELFF. As DNA, the CDR3 is TGTGCCAGCAGTTTTACCGGGTGGACCGGGGAGCTGTTTTTT.

The rearrangement uses TRBV7-2 and TRBJ2-7; 13 bases match TRBD2. This CDR3 region has 18 residues. V gave up 5 bases and J gave up 1 base; unmatched junction bases: 11. CDR1 is SGHTA and CDR2 is FQGNSA in the germline V gene. The CDR3 coding sequence is TGTGCCAGCAGCCCCCAGACTAGCGGGAGGTTGCTTTCCTACGAGCAGTACTTC. Translating gives CASSPQTSGRLLSYEQYF.